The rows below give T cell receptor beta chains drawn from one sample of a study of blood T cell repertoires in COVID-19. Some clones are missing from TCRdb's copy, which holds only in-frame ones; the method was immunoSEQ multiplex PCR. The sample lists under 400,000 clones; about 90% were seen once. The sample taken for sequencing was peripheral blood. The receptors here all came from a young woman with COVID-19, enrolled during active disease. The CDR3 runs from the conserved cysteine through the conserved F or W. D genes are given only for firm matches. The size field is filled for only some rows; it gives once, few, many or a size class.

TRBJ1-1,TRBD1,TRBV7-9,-,TGTGCCAGCAGCTTAGGGGACAGGCTGAACACTGAAGCTTTCTTT,CASSLGDRLNTEAFF
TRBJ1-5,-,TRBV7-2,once,TGTGCCAGCAGCTTCGGGGGGATTGGTCAGCCCCAGCATTTT,CASSFGGIGQPQHF
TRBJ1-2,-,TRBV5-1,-,TGCGCCAGCAGCTTGACGAGGGGGTCTAACTATGGCTACACCTTC,CASSLTRGSNYGYTF
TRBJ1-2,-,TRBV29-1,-,TGCAGCGTTGAATTCTCGGGACTTGGGTATGGCTACACCTTC,CSVEFSGLGYGYTF
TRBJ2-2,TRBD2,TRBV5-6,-,TGTGCCAGCAGCGAGGGACTAGACGGGGAGCTGTTTTTT,CASSEGLDGELFF
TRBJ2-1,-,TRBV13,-,TGTGCCAGCAGCTTGTCAGGCCGGAGGTCCTACAATGAGCAGTTCTTC,CASSLSGRRSYNEQFF
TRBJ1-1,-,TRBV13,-,TGTGCCAGCACTCTTGAAGCGATGAACACTGAAGCTTTCTTT,CASTLEAMNTEAFF
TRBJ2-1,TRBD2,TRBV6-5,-,TGTGCCATGGCTAGCGGGAGGAATGAGCAGTTCTTC,CAMASGRNEQFF
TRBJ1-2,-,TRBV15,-,TGTGCCACCAGCAGAGATCGAAGGGGGAACTATGGCTACACCTTC,CATSRDRRGNYGYTF
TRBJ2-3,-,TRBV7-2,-,TGTGCCAGCAGCTCGGGCGGGGGCACAGATACGCAGTATTTT,CASSSGGGTDTQYF
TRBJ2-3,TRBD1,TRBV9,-,TGTGCCAGCAGCGCCCGGACAGGGGGCATAACAGATACGCAGTATTTT,CASSARTGGITDTQYF
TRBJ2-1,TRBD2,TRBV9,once,TGTGCCAGCAGCGCCGGGACTAGCGGGATTAATGAGCAGTTCTTC,CASSAGTSGINEQFF
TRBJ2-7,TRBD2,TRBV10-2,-,TGCGCCAGTAATGGGGAGGGCACCTACGAGCAGTACTTC,CASNGEGTYEQYF
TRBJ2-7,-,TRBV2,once,TGTGCCAGCAGTCGTTTAACAGACGGCTACGAGCAGTACTTC,CASSRLTDGYEQYF
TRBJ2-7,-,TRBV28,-,TGTGCCAGCAAACGTACAGAGGAGGCCTACGAGCAGTACTTC,CASKRTEEAYEQYF
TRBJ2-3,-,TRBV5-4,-,TGTGCCAGCAGCCCCAGCGCTCTGAGCACAGATACGCAGTATTTT,CASSPSALSTDTQYF
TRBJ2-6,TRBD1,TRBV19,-,TGTGCCAGTAGTCAGGGGGCTGGGGCCAACGTCCTGACTTTC,CASSQGAGANVLTF
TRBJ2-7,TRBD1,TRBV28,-,TGTGCCAGCAGTCACTCCGGACAGGGCCACGAGCAGTACTTC,CASSHSGQGHEQYF
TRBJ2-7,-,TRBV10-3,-,TGTGCCATCAGTAAGACAGAGAACTACGAGCAGTACTTC,CAISKTENYEQYF
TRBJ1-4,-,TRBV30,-,TGTGCCTGGAGCCGCCTCACGGGAAGCGGGAATGAAAAACTGTTTTTT,CAWSRLTGSGNEKLFF
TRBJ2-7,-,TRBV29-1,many,TGCAGCGTTGAAGGGAGGGAACCCTACGAGCAGTACTTC,CSVEGREPYEQYF
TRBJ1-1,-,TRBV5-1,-,TGCGCCAGCAGCATGCAGGGGACGGATGAAGCTTTCTTT,CASSMQGTDEAFF
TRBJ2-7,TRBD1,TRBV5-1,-,TGCGCCAGCAGCCCTAACCGGGACAGGGGCGAGCAGTACTTC,CASSPNRDRGEQYF
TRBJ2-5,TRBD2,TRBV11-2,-,TGTGCCAGCAGCTCATTAGCGGGAGGGTCGGGGGCCCAGTACTTC,CASSSLAGGSGAQYF
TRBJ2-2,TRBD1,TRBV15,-,TGTGCCACCAGCAGAGAGTTGGCAGGGGGAGTTGGCGGGGAGCTGTTTTTT,CATSRELAGGVGGELFF
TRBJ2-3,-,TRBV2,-,TGTGCCACCATTCGGGGGAGCGGCGCAGATACGCAGTATTTT,CATIRGSGADTQYF
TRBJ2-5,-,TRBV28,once,TGTGCCAGCAGTTTAGAGCGGTTAGGGACCCAGTACTTC,CASSLERLGTQYF
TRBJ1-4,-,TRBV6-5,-,TGTGCCAGCAGTTACTCTGGCCTAGATGAAAAACTGTTTTTT,CASSYSGLDEKLFF